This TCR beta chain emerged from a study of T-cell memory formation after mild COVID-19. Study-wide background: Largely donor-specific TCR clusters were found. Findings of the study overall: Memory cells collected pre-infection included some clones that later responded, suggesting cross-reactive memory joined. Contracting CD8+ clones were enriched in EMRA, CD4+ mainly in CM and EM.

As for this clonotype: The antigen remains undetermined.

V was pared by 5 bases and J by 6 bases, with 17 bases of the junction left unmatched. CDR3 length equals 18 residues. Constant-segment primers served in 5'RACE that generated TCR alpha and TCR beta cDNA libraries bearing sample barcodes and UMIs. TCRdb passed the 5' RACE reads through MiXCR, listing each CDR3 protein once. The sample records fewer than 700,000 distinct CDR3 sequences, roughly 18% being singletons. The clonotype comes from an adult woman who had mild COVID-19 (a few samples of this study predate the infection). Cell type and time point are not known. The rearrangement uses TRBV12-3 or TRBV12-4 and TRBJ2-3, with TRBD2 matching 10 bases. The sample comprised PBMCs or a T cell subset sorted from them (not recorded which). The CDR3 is CASSAASGSYPSEDTQYF. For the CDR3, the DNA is TGTGCCAGCAGTGCCGCTAGCGGGAGTTACCCTAGCGAGGATACGCAGTATTTT.